These 21 T cell receptor beta chains share one sample of origin, sequenced in a study of cytomegalovirus exposure and HLA in healthy donors. PCR employed 60 Vbeta and 13 Jbeta primers. Method: immunoSEQ multiplex PCR; TCRdb's copy keeps in-frame clones and lacks some. The table includes around 130,000 clones, approximately 80% detected once. The sample was PBMCs. These receptors originate from a woman in her thirties or forties in good health and CMV-seronegative.

This chain links TRBV5-1 with TRBJ2-3; 8 bases are shared with TRBD2. This CDR3 spans 15 amino acids. The germline gives CDR1 SGHRS, CDR2 YFSETQ. The J segment lost 2 bases and the V segment lost 0 bases, leaving 2 bases of the junction unmatched. The CDR3 loop reads CASSLEAGATDTQYF. The DNA of the CDR3 is TGCGCCAGCAGCTTGGAAGCGGGGGCCACAGATACGCAGTATTTT.

The chain is built from TRBV19 and TRBJ1-5, with D tentatively TRBD1 (5 bases). Germline V gives CDR1 LNHDA, CDR2 SQIVND (reference sequence). Trimming took 5 bases from V and 6 from J, leaving 14 bases between them. The length of the CDR3 is 14 residues. The CDR3 sequence: CASSEDGGGQPQHF. The CDR3, as DNA: TGTGCCAGTAGTGAGGATGGGGGGGGTCAGCCCCAGCATTTT.

The chain carries TRBV1 and TRBJ2-7; the table's D call, TRBD2, was not checked against the DNA. TRBV1 represents a pseudogene. This CDR3 has 13 amino acids. The CDR3 region is CTSSWTRAGEQYF. CDR3 DNA: TGCACCAGCAGTTGGACTAGAGCGGGAGAGCAGTACTTC.

The J gene is TRBJ2-5, the V gene TRBV5-1, with TRBD1 identical over 9 bases. The J call is doubtful: the DNA matches TRBJ2-7 better. The CDR3 is 14 residues long. Germline assignment: CDR1 SGHRS and CDR2 YFSETQ. CDR3 in amino acids: CASSSRQGDYEQYF. In DNA form, the CDR3 reads TGCGCCAGCAGCTCTCGACAGGGGGACTACGAGCAGTACTTC.

V and J are TRBV7-9 and TRBJ1-3, with TRBD1 as a possible D gene (5 bases). The CDR3 length is 14 residues. CDR1 is SEHNR, CDR2 FQNEAQ, per germline (reference sequence). Trimming removed 5 bases from V and 4 bases from J, with 12 bases in between. This CDR3 is CASSPKGSGNTIYF. CDR3 DNA sequence: TGTGCCAGCAGCCCTAAGGGGTCGGGAAACACCATATATTTT.

The rearrangement joins TRBV7-9 to TRBJ1-1, with 7 nucleotides matching TRBD1. V lost 8 bases to trimming and J lost 8 bases; unmatched junction nucleotides: 8. From germline, CDR1 is SEHNR and CDR2 FQNEAQ (reference sequence). The CDR3 sequence is 12 residues long. As DNA, the CDR3 is TGTGCCAGCGTGCAGGGGGTAGCGGAAGCTTTCTTT. This sequence encodes CASVQGVAEAFF.

This clone has only a few counts. The V call is TRBV5-1, the J call TRBJ2-3, with 15 bases fitting TRBD2. V was pared by 3 bases and J by 0 bases, with 8 bases of the junction left unmatched. The CDR3 sequence is 19 residues long. Germline V CDR1 and CDR2: SGHRS, YFSETQ. Written as DNA, the CDR3 is TGCGCCAGCAGCTCGGGACTAGCGGGAGGACCCCTTAGCACAGATACGCAGTATTTT. Protein sequence: CASSSGLAGGPLSTDTQYF.

The chain has TRBV9 and TRBJ2-2; 8 bases map to TRBD2. After removal of 0 bases from V and 4 bases from J, the junction contained 2 bases not matched to a gene. This CDR3 region has 15 residues. Germline assignment: CDR1 SGDLS and CDR2 YYNGEE. Here the CDR3 reads CASSVGGGTTGELFF. CDR3 nucleotide sequence: TGTGCCAGCAGCGTAGGCGGGGGGACCACCGGGGAGCTGTTTTTT.

The J gene is TRBJ2-3, the V gene TRBV27; D remains ambiguous. V lost 6 bases, J lost 6 bases, and 16 bases lay in between. The CDR3 spans 14 residues. Germline values: CDR1 MNHEY, CDR2 SMNVEV (reference sequence). The CDR3 DNA sequence: TGTGCCAGCAGCTCTAATCTTCGGTGGGATACGCAGTATTTT. This encodes CASSSNLRWDTQYF.

This clone was counted once. The identical CDR3 is also encoded by other nucleotide sequences in the sample. The chain employs TRBV5-1 and TRBJ2-3, with D maybe TRBD1 (5 bases). Germline V gives CDR1 SGHRS, CDR2 YFSETQ. The germline V and J ends were trimmed by 0 bases and 2 bases, with 7 bases remaining between them. The CDR3 consists of 14 residues. The CDR3 loop reads CASSLGQTTDTQYF. CDR3 coding DNA: TGCGCCAGCAGCTTGGGACAGACCACAGATACGCAGTATTTT.

This chain uses TRBV27 with TRBJ1-5; no firm D call. The CDR3 contains 14 residues. V shed 3 bases and J shed 1 base, with 7 bases lying between them. Germline CDR1 MNHEY, CDR2 SMNVEV (reference sequence). As DNA, the CDR3 is TGTGCCAGCAGTTTCAGGTTAAGCAATCAGCCCCAGCATTTT. This encodes CASSFRLSNQPQHF.

This clone was seen just once. The V call is TRBV6-5, the J call TRBJ2-7, with 10 bases identical to TRBD2. Looked up from germline, CDR1 is MNHEY and CDR2 is SVGAGI. V dropped 5 bases and J dropped 2; count of bases not matched to a gene: 6. The CDR3 loop spans 15 amino acids. The CDR3 reads CASSGLAGEPYEQYF. In DNA, the CDR3 is TGTGCCAGCAGTGGGCTAGCGGGGGAGCCCTACGAGCAGTACTTC.

V usage is TRBV7-9 and J usage is TRBJ2-7, with 8 bases that match TRBD1. The junction had 10 bases not matched to a gene; V was cut back by 5 bases and J by 10 bases. Germline V CDR1 and CDR2: SEHNR, FQNEAQ (reference sequence). This CDR3 has 13 amino acids. The CDR3 DNA reads TGTGCCAGCAGCGCGGGACAGGACCTCCCACAGTACTTC. Encoded protein: CASSAGQDLPQYF.

The rearrangement links TRBV27 to TRBJ2-7; 7 bases match TRBD1. Per the germline V gene, CDR1 is MNHEY and CDR2 is SMNVEV (reference sequence). The CDR3 contains 13 residues. The V gene end was trimmed by 5 bases and the J gene end by 5 bases; junction bases not matched to a gene: 6. The CDR3 DNA reads as TGTGCCAGCAGTCGCGACAGGGTGCACGAGCAGTACTTC. Translating gives CASSRDRVHEQYF.

This sequence joins TRBV11-2 and TRBJ2-1; 12 bases map to TRBD2. CDR1 is SGHAT, CDR2 FQNNGV, per germline. This CDR3 comprises 15 residues. Trimming at V came to 4 bases and at J to 10 bases, leaving 8 bases not matched to a gene. The CDR3 DNA is TGTGCCAGCAGCTCCAGACGACTAGCGGGGGACGAGCAGTTCTTC. Protein sequence: CASSSRRLAGDEQFF.

This clone was counted a single time. The rearrangement joins TRBV6-5 to TRBJ2-6; D might be TRBD2 (5 bases). There are 13 residues in the CDR3. The V gene lost 6 bases and the J gene lost 12 bases, with 15 bases spanning the gap. From germline, CDR1 is MNHEY and CDR2 SVGAGI. CDR3 protein: CASSQRGGSVLTF. The CDR3 nucleotides are TGTGCCAGCAGCCAGCGCGGAGGTTCCGTCCTGACTTTC.

Points on this clone: The germline gene is not matched at one end of the junction; a read error may be the cause. This specimen includes other DNA sequences encoding the same CDR3. The chain has TRBV6-1 and TRBJ2-3; D is perhaps TRBD1 (6 bases). The V gene's germline CDR1 is MNHNS and CDR2 SASEGT. The CDR3 consists of 14 residues. This chain's CDR3 is CASSQRGTSDTQYF. Written as DNA, the CDR3 is TGTGCCAGCAGTCAAAGGGGGACGTCAGATACACAGTATTTT.

This clone occurred a few times. The junction and the germline gene differ at one end; a read error may be behind it. This sequence joins TRBV29-1 and TRBJ2-6; 7 nucleotides line up with TRBD2. Germline V lookup: CDR1 SQVTM, CDR2 ANQGSEA. The CDR3 sequence is 14 residues long. The CDR3, as DNA: TGCAGCGCCCGGGGGGAAGATGGGGCCAACGGCCTGACTTTC. Encoded protein: CSARGEDGANGLTF.

This clone came up a few times. The chain uses TRBV28 and TRBJ1-2; maybe TRBD1 (5 bases). V was clipped by 8 bases and J by 7 bases, with 20 bases between them. Per the germline V gene, CDR1 is MDHEN and CDR2 is SYDVKM. The CDR3 spans 14 residues. The CDR3 sequence: CASRNPGGPGGYTF. The CDR3 DNA follows: TGTGCCAGCCGGAATCCGGGGGGACCGGGTGGCTACACCTTC.

V is TRBV2 and J is TRBJ1-5; D is unresolved. Trimming removed 6 bases at V and 11 bases at J, with 14 bases between. Germline V gene sequence: CDR1 SNHLY, CDR2 FYNNEI. The CDR3 is 12 amino acids. The CDR3 DNA follows: TGTGCCAGCAGCCCCTCTGTACAGACCCAGCATTTT. Its protein is CASSPSVQTQHF.

This clone has a single count. CDR3 in amino acids: CASSVDGAIGLEQYF. The CDR3 DNA sequence: TGTGCCAGCAGCGTAGATGGGGCTATCGGTCTCGAGCAGTACTTC. V gene TRBV9 combines with J gene TRBJ2-7, with D tentatively TRBD1 (5 bases). CDR3 length equals 15 residues. Trimming shortened V by 0 bases and J by 6 bases, and 16 bases separated the two germline ends. Germline CDR1 reads SGDLS; CDR2 reads YYNGEE.